The rows below give T cell receptor beta chains drawn from one sample of a study of T cell repertoires in cytomegalovirus infection. TCRdb ran MiXCR on the reads and lists one entry per CDR3 protein. The data hold 310,000 or so distinct CDR3 sequences, with around 9.6% observed a single time. The sequencing input was PBMCs. These receptors were obtained from a human donor in good health (CMV status not recorded). Some clones in this sample may be carry-over from other donors' samples. Each CDR3 is given with its conserved first and last residue. D genes are given only for firm matches. Clone size is given for some rows only: seen once, a few or many times, or a class if the clone is expanded.

V gene	J gene	D gene	clone size	CDR3 DNA	CDR3 protein
TRBV29-1	TRBJ2-5	.	.	TGCAGCGCCGACAGGTACCAAGAGACCCAGTACTTC	CSADRYQETQYF
TRBV6-1	TRBJ1-1	.	many	TGTGCCAGCGATCCGAAACAGGGATTAAGTACTGAAGCTTTCTTT	CASDPKQGLSTEAFF
TRBV6-5	TRBJ1-4	.	many	TGTGCCAGCAGTTACTCGAAGGGCCAGGGAGGAACTAATGAAAAACTGTTTTTT	CASSYSKGQGGTNEKLFF
TRBV7-9	TRBJ2-5	TRBD2	many	TGTGCCAGCAGCTTTAAGCGGGGAGCAGAGACCCAGTACTTC	CASSFKRGAETQYF
TRBV5-4	TRBJ2-5	.	.	TGTGCCAGCAGCTCCAACAGGGCAGAGACCCAGTACTTC	CASSSNRAETQYF
TRBV7-3	TRBJ2-1	TRBD1	many	TGTGCCAGCAGCTCGCTCGGACAGGGCTACAATGAGCAGTTCTTC	CASSSLGQGYNEQFF
TRBV19	TRBJ2-4	TRBD1	.	TGTGCCAGTAGTAGACAGGGGGGACTAGCCAAAAACATTCAGTACTTC	CASSRQGGLAKNIQYF
TRBV20-1	TRBJ1-2	.	.	TGCAGTGCTAGAGAGGATGGCTACACCTTC	CSAREDGYTF
TRBV19	TRBJ2-1	TRBD2	many	TGTGCCAGCGGACTAGCGGTTTACAATGAGCAGTTCTTC	CASGLAVYNEQFF
TRBV12-3/TRBV12-4	TRBJ2-1	TRBD1	.	TGTGCCAGCAGACGACAGGGTTTCTACAATGAGCAGTTCTTC	CASRRQGFYNEQFF
TRBV19	TRBJ1-2	.	.	TGTGCCAGTAGTATTCCGACCTTGGGGAACTATGGCTACACCTTC	CASSIPTLGNYGYTF
TRBV20-1	TRBJ2-7	TRBD2	.	TGCAGTACTAGATACCCTACCATTAGCGGGGGCCCCCGGTACGAGCAGTACTTC	CSTRYPTISGGPRYEQYF
TRBV6-6	TRBJ2-7	TRBD1	many	TGTGCCAGCAGTTACCGGGACAGGGGGCGCGAGCAGTACTTC	CASSYRDRGREQYF
TRBV2	TRBJ2-2	.	.	TGTGCCAGCAGTGAAGTAGTGTCGGACGGGGAGCTGTTTTTT	CASSEVVSDGELFF
TRBV6-2/TRBV6-3	TRBJ1-1	.	many	TGTGCCAGCAGGTATGACAGGTTGAACACTGAAGCTTTCTTT	CASRYDRLNTEAFF
TRBV10-2	TRBJ2-1	.	many	TGCGCCAGCGAAGGGAGACAAACTAACAATGAGCAGTTCTTC	CASEGRQTNNEQFF
TRBV6-2/TRBV6-3	TRBJ2-2	TRBD2	many	TGTGCCAGCGCCAGCGGGGAGCGCACCGGGGAGCTGTTTTTT	CASASGERTGELFF
TRBV20-1	TRBJ2-3	.	.	TGCAGTGCTAGACAGCGCACAGATACGCAGTATTTT	CSARQRTDTQYF
TRBV6-5	TRBJ2-3	.	.	TGTGCCAGCAGCCATGGGGATACGCAGTATTTT	CASSHGDTQYF
TRBV7-6	TRBJ1-4	.	many	TGTGCCAGCAGCTTAGTGTTGAGAGGTGGAACAGCAACTAATGAAAAACTGTTTTTT	CASSLVLRGGTATNEKLFF
TRBV7-9	TRBJ1-1	.	many	TGTGCCAGCAGCTTAGGGGAGACCACTGAAGCTTTCTTT	CASSLGETTEAFF
TRBV10-2	TRBJ2-7	TRBD2	.	TGCGCCAGCAAGACTAGCGGGGGGATTTCCTACGAGCAGTACTTC	CASKTSGGISYEQYF
TRBV7-2	TRBJ2-7	TRBD2	many	TGTGCCAGCAGCTCCTCCGTGGCCTCTAGCGGGGGGGCCTCCGAGCAGTACTTC	CASSSSVASSGGASEQYF
TRBV29-1	TRBJ1-2	.	many	TGCAGCGTCGTTGAAGAGTGGGGTGGCTACACCTTC	CSVVEEWGGYTF
TRBV29-1	TRBJ2-1	.	.	TGCAGCGTTGAAGATCTAAGACAGAGTATTTACAATGAGCAGTTCTTC	CSVEDLRQSIYNEQFF
TRBV7-2	TRBJ1-1	.	many	TGTGCCAGCAGCTTAAACAGAAACACTGAAGCTTTCTTT	CASSLNRNTEAFF
TRBV7-2	TRBJ2-6	.	many	TGTGCCAGCAGCTTAGGCACCCCAGGTTTCTCTGGGGCCAACGTCCTGACTTTC	CASSLGTPGFSGANVLTF
TRBV12-3/TRBV12-4	TRBJ1-1	.	many	TGTGCCAGCAGTTTGGTGGGGGGCCGGGATGAAGCTTTCTTT	CASSLVGGRDEAFF
TRBV5-4	TRBJ2-1	.	.	TGTGCCAGCAGCTGGGCGGGGGCCGAGCAGTTCTTC	CASSWAGAEQFF
TRBV28	TRBJ2-3	TRBD2	many	TGTGCCAGCAGTTTGGGTGGCCGGGGGGGCTTCCTCAAAGGGACGCAGTATTTT	CASSLGGRGGFLKGTQYF
TRBV15	TRBJ2-3	.	few	TGTGCCACCAGCAGAGGGACTGACGCAGATACGCAGTATTTT	CATSRGTDADTQYF